The rows below give T cell receptor beta chains drawn from one sample of a study of blood T cells in healthy people across ages. TCRdb used MiXCR to reprocess the 5' RACE reads, holding one entry per CDR3 protein. Among fewer than 1.5 million distinct CDR3 sequences listed, roughly 40% were seen once. Sequenced sample: blood. These receptors all stem from a woman between 18 and 30 years old in good health. Each CDR3 is given with its conserved first and last residue. The D gene is left open where the match is weak. The size field is filled for only some rows; it gives once, few, many or a size class.

>TRBV21-1|.|once|TRBJ1-1
CASSLLTWVTEAFF
TGTGCCAGCAGCCTTCTGACTTGGGTCACTGAAGCTTTCTTT
>TRBV6-5|.|.|TRBJ1-4
CASSYSSRGEKLFF
TGTGCCAGCAGTTACTCGAGCAGGGGTGAGAAACTGTTTTTT
>TRBV28|.|few|TRBJ1-2
CASSPREGQYGYTF
TGTGCCAGCAGTCCCCGGGAGGGCCAGTATGGCTACACCTTC
>TRBV27|TRBD2|few|TRBJ2-5
CASSLASGQIETQYF
TGTGCCAGCAGTTTAGCTAGCGGGCAGATAGAGACCCAGTACTTC
>TRBV4-1|.|.|TRBJ2-5
CASSQDSPWLRRGQETQYF
TGCGCCAGCAGCCAAGATTCCCCTTGGTTAAGGAGGGGCCAAGAGACCCAGTACTTC
>TRBV6-5|.|few|TRBJ2-5
CASRTAEETQYF
TGTGCCAGCAGAACAGCGGAAGAGACCCAGTACTTC
>TRBV15|.|.|TRBJ1-1
CATSREGSGNTEAFF
TGTGCCACCAGCAGAGAGGGATCAGGGAACACTGAAGCTTTCTTT
>TRBV4-1|TRBD1|few|TRBJ2-7
CASSRDRGIYEQYF
TGCGCCAGCAGCCGAGACAGGGGAATCTACGAGCAGTACTTC
>TRBV6-5|TRBD1|.|TRBJ1-6
CASSYRDRGHSPLHF
TGTGCCAGCAGTTACCGGGACAGGGGCCATTCACCCCTCCACTTT
>TRBV27|.|few|TRBJ1-1
CASISAKGGGTTEAFF
TGTGCCAGCATCTCCGCTAAGGGTGGGGGAACCACTGAAGCTTTCTTT
>TRBV7-6|.|.|TRBJ2-2
CASSSRSPTGELFF
TGTGCCAGCAGCTCCCGCTCCCCTACCGGGGAGCTGTTTTTT
>TRBV10-1|.|once|TRBJ2-7
CASSDTGSSSYEQYF
TGCGCCAGCAGTGATACCGGGAGCAGTAGCTACGAGCAGTACTTC
>TRBV30|TRBD1|.|TRBJ2-7
CAGHRGTNEQYF
TGTGCCGGACACAGGGGGACGAACGAGCAGTACTTC
>TRBV29-1|.|.|TRBJ1-1
CSGRTQGKAFF
TGCAGCGGAAGAACCCAGGGGAAAGCTTTCTTT
>TRBV7-6|.|.|TRBJ1-1
CASGLQVNTEAFF
TGTGCCAGCGGCCTACAAGTGAACACTGAAGCTTTCTTT
>TRBV24-1|TRBD2|.|TRBJ2-1
CATSDSRTSGVEQFF
TGTGCCACCAGTGATTCCAGGACTAGCGGGGTTGAGCAGTTCTTC
>TRBV6-1|.|.|TRBJ2-7
CASSERATDEQYF
TGTGCCAGCAGTGAAAGGGCCACCGACGAGCAGTACTTC
>TRBV20-1|.|once|TRBJ2-1
CSARDEGVHEQFF
TGCAGTGCTAGAGATGAAGGGGTGCATGAGCAGTTCTTC
>TRBV6-5|.|.|TRBJ1-2
CASRPSATGAGGGYTF
TGTGCCAGCAGGCCTAGCGCCACAGGCGCGGGTGGGGGCTACACCTTC
>TRBV11-2|TRBD2|.|TRBJ2-7
CASSLVGLAGGLNEQYF
TGTGCCAGCAGCTTAGTTGGCCTAGCGGGGGGTCTGAACGAGCAGTACTTC
>TRBV12-3/TRBV12-4|TRBD1|few|TRBJ1-1
CASSSDRGGLGTEAFF
TGTGCCAGCAGTTCGGACAGGGGAGGATTGGGTACTGAAGCTTTCTTT
>TRBV13|TRBD1|.|TRBJ1-1
CASKGDRVNTEAFF
TGTGCCAGCAAGGGGGACAGGGTGAACACTGAAGCTTTCTTT
>TRBV4-1|.|few|TRBJ1-5
CASSQAPGESGQPQHF
TGCGCCAGCAGCCAAGCACCAGGGGAGTCGGGACAGCCCCAGCATTTT
>TRBV12-3/TRBV12-4|.|.|TRBJ1-5
CASSSRTRNQPQHF
TGTGCCAGCAGTTCTCGGACTCGCAATCAGCCCCAGCATTTT
>TRBV10-2|TRBD2|few|TRBJ2-7
CASSAFRTSGVSYGQYF
TGCGCCAGCAGTGCGTTTCGGACTAGCGGGGTCTCCTACGGGCAGTACTTC